The 29 T cell receptor beta chains listed next were all sequenced from one sample in a study of radiation and T cells in renal cell carcinoma. The method was immunoSEQ multiplex PCR; TCRdb's version includes in-frame clones alone and lacks a portion of them. The sample has approximately 150,000 clones, less than 90% seen once. Time point described: blood 4 weeks post-SBRT, at nephrectomy. Indicated treatment: 15 Gy SBRT to primary tumor, nephrectomy 4 weeks later. Sequences were derived from blood, sampled from a patient whose treatment included radiotherapy and nephrectomy. The receptor set was obtained from a woman aged 45-65 years with renal cell carcinoma.

The sample holds one count of this clone. The chain employs TRBV7-2 and TRBJ1-1, with unresolved D. The CDR3 sequence is 13 residues long. CDR1 and CDR2 from the germline V gene are SGHTA and FQGNSA. V lost 3 bases to trimming and J lost 1 base, with 6 bases between them. Written as DNA, the CDR3 is TGTGCCAGCAGCTTTAGCAGGAACACTGAAGCTTTCTTT. Amino acid sequence: CASSFSRNTEAFF.

This clone was recorded only once. The chain uses TRBV4-3 and TRBJ1-3; D unclear. Trimming cost V 2 bases and J 9 bases, with 11 bases left between them. This CDR3 contains 13 residues. In germline, CDR1 is LGHNA, CDR2 YSLEER. The CDR3: CASSQSWGGTIYF. CDR3 bases: TGCGCCAGCAGCCAAAGTTGGGGAGGCACCATATATTTT.

J is TRBJ1-2 and V is TRBV5-6, with 7 bases lining up with TRBD1. Germline V gene sequence: CDR1 SGHDT, CDR2 YYEEEE. CDR3 length: 13 residues. Unmatched junction bases numbered 4, after V lost 4 bases and J lost 4 bases. The CDR3 here is CASSPTGPYGYTF. CDR3 coding DNA: TGTGCCAGCAGCCCGACAGGGCCCTATGGCTACACCTTC.

The chain is built from TRBV4-1 and TRBJ1-5, with 8 bases lining up with TRBD1. This CDR3 has 15 amino acids. V trimming: 0 bases; J trimming: 5 bases; junction bases outside the gene matches: 3. Germline CDR1 MGHRA, CDR2 YSYEKL. As DNA, the CDR3 is TGCGCCAGCAGCCAAGAAGGACAGGGTCATCAGCCCCAGCATTTT. Its protein product is CASSQEGQGHQPQHF.

V is TRBV30 and J is TRBJ2-3, with a tentative D call TRBD2 (6 bases). V was trimmed by 8 bases and J by 5 bases, leaving 17 bases between them. CDR3 length: 13 residues. Germline V gives CDR1 GTSNPN, CDR2 SVGIG (reference sequence). CDR3 sequence (DNA): TGTGCCGGCCCATCGGGACTCATAGATACGCAGTATTTT. Residues: CAGPSGLIDTQYF.

The chain links TRBV4-3 to TRBJ2-3, with D perhaps given as TRBD1 or TRBD2 (6 bases each). V was cut by 3 bases and J by 4 bases, with 20 bases left in between. The CDR3 consists of 17 residues. The germline CDR1 and CDR2 sequences are LGHNA and YSLEER. CDR3 residues: CASSQNPGGRESDTQYF. The CDR3 DNA reads TGCGCCAGCAGCCAGAACCCCGGGGGCAGGGAATCAGATACGCAGTATTTT.

The V gene is TRBV28, the J gene TRBJ2-3; 12 bases align to TRBD2. Germline values: CDR1 MDHEN, CDR2 SYDVKM. CDR3 length: 15 amino acids. J lost 14 bases, V lost 2 bases, and 11 bases had no gene match. The CDR3 DNA sequence: TGTGCCAGCAGTTTAATAGCTAGCGGGAGGGCCTTTGGGTATTTT. Amino acid sequence: CASSLIASGRAFGYF. The whole variable domain, remainder taken from reference TRBV28 and TRBJ2-3, is DVKVTQSSRYLVKRTGEKVFLECVQDMDHENMFWYRQDPGLGLRLIYFSYDVKMKEKGDIPEGYSVSREKKERFSLILESASTNQTSMYLCASSLIASGRAFGYFGPGTRLTVL.

The chain has TRBV10-3 and TRBJ1-6; no clear D gene. CDR1 is ENHRY, CDR2 SYGVKD, per germline. The V end lost 5 bases, the J end lost 10 bases, and 15 bases lay between the germline ends. This CDR3 has 14 amino acids. CDR3 nucleotide sequence: TGTGCCATCAGTCCCCTCGGAGGGAACTCACCCCTCCACTTT. It encodes CAISPLGGNSPLHF.

This chain uses TRBV19 with TRBJ2-5; D call uncertain. In germline, CDR1 is LNHDA, CDR2 SQIVND (reference sequence). V was trimmed by 4 bases and J by 3 bases, leaving 9 bases between them. The CDR3 extends over 13 amino acids. Here the CDR3 DNA reads TGTGCCAGTAGTAACGGACCAAAAGAGACCCAGTACTTC. Amino acid sequence: CASSNGPKETQYF.

The chain carries TRBV15 and TRBJ2-5, with D perhaps being TRBD1 or TRBD2 (5 bases each). CDR1 and CDR2 (germline): LNHNV, YYDKDF (reference sequence). The V end lost 3 bases, the J end lost 5 bases, and 13 bases lay between the germline ends. CDR3 length: 14 residues. The CDR3 DNA reads TGTGCCACCAGCAGGGGGACCCTACCGGAGACCCAGTACTTC. Encoded protein: CATSRGTLPETQYF.

The gene calls are TRBV9 and TRBJ1-1, with D possibly matching TRBD1 (6 bases). The CDR3 has 14 amino acids. The germline V gene has CDR1 SGDLS and CDR2 YYNGEE. With 4 bases removed from V and 7 bases from J, the gap between germline ends came to 17 bases. CDR3 loop: CASSHPTGANEAFF. CDR3 sequence (DNA): TGTGCCAGCAGCCATCCCACGGGGGCGAATGAAGCTTTCTTT.

The chain recombines TRBV15 with TRBJ2-5, with TRBD1 matching 8 bases. V was pared by 5 bases and J by 1 base, with 3 bases of the junction left unmatched. This CDR3 has 14 residues. CDR1 is LNHNV and CDR2 is YYDKDF in the germline V gene (reference sequence). CDR3 bases: TGTGCCACCAGCCGACAGGGGCCCCAAGAGACCCAGTACTTC. Encoded protein: CATSRQGPQETQYF.

This chain connects TRBV6-1 to TRBJ1-5, with D possibly TRBD1 on 6 matching bases. The ends were cut back, 0 bases at V and 1 base at J, with 7 bases in the middle. Germline assignment: CDR1 MNHNS and CDR2 SASEGT. CDR3 length equals 15 residues. CDR3 in amino acids: CASSEAGQSNQPQHF. In DNA form, the CDR3 reads TGTGCCAGCAGTGAAGCAGGACAGAGCAATCAGCCCCAGCATTTT.

The chain combines TRBV5-4 with TRBJ2-7; the D call may be TRBD1 or TRBD2 (5 bases each). Germline CDR1 is SGHNT and CDR2 is YYREEE (reference sequence). The CDR3 covers 13 residues. Trimming took 4 bases from V and 6 from J, leaving 14 bases between them. The CDR3 loop is CASSKRDGTEQYF. The CDR3 coding sequence is TGTGCCAGCAGCAAAAGGGACGGCACCGAGCAGTACTTC. The entire variable domain, with the rest obtained from reference TRBV5-4 and TRBJ2-7, is as follows: ETGVTQSPTHLIKTRGQQVTLRCSSQSGHNTVSWYQQALGQGPQFIFQYYREEENGRGNFPPRFSGLQFPNYSSELNVNALELDDSALYLCASSKRDGTEQYFGPGTRLTVT.

The V and J genes are TRBV9 and TRBJ1-1; TRBD1 aligns across 8 bases. V was pared by 0 bases and J by 4 bases, with 11 bases of the junction left unmatched. CDR1 and CDR2 (germline): SGDLS, YYNGEE. This CDR3 region has 17 residues. The CDR3 loop reads CASSVGTGGSESTEAFF. CDR3 coding DNA: TGTGCCAGCAGCGTAGGTACAGGGGGGTCGGAAAGCACTGAAGCTTTCTTT.

V gene TRBV7-6 combines with J gene TRBJ2-3; 11 bases map to TRBD2. Germline V gives CDR1 SGHVS, CDR2 FNYEAQ. This CDR3 comprises 15 residues. Trimming took 4 bases from V and 5 from J; bases not matched to a gene: 5. The CDR3 reads CASSSLAGGGDTQYF. In nucleotides, the CDR3 is TGTGCCAGCAGCTCCCTAGCGGGAGGTGGAGATACGCAGTATTTT.

The chain combines TRBV9 with TRBJ2-5, with 10 bases matching TRBD2. In germline, CDR1 is SGDLS, CDR2 YYNGEE. The CDR3 has 17 residues. V shed 0 bases, J shed 4 bases, and the junction held 9 bases outside the gene matches. The CDR3 nucleotides read TGTGCCAGCAGCGTAGGTGGACTAGCGGCACAGGGAGAGACCCAGTACTTC. Amino acids: CASSVGGLAAQGETQYF. The variable domain in full, with the rest retrieved from reference TRBV9 and TRBJ2-5, is DSGVTQTPKHLITATGQRVTLRCSPRSGDLSVYWYQQSLDQGLQFLIQYYNGEERAKGNILERFSAQQFPDLHSELNLSSLELGDSALYFCASSVGGLAAQGETQYFGPGTRLLVL.

V gene TRBV10-3 combines with J gene TRBJ2-5; no reliable D call. Germline lookup yields CDR1 ENHRY and CDR2 SYGVKD. Trimming took off 0 bases at V and 5 bases at J, with 4 bases between the two ends. This CDR3 spans 12 amino acids. CDR3 protein: CAISESSETQYF. The CDR3 DNA follows: TGTGCCATCAGTGAGTCGTCGGAGACCCAGTACTTC.

V and J are TRBV7-9 and TRBJ1-2; maybe TRBD1 (5 bases). Trimming stripped 1 base from V and 7 bases from J, with 13 bases between. The germline gives CDR1 SEHNR, CDR2 FQNEAQ (reference sequence). The CDR3 runs 14 residues. CDR3 loop: CASSLETLGGGYTF. In DNA, the CDR3 is TGTGCCAGCAGCTTAGAAACCCTGGGGGGTGGCTACACCTTC.

The chain couples TRBV4-2 to TRBJ2-5, with D perhaps TRBD2 (6 bases). Germline V gene data show CDR1 as LGHNA and CDR2 as YNFKEQ. The length of the CDR3 is 14 residues. The V end lost 4 bases, the J end lost 4 bases, and 13 bases lay between the germline ends. CDR3 residues: CASSPRAGPETQYF. The CDR3 coding sequence is TGTGCCAGCAGCCCGAGGGCGGGGCCAGAGACCCAGTACTTC.

The rearrangement joins TRBV5-1 to TRBJ2-3; the D gene is possibly TRBD2 (6 bases). Trimming removed 4 bases from V and 6 bases from J, with 15 bases in between. The length of the CDR3 is 14 residues. Germline V gene sequence: CDR1 SGHRS, CDR2 YFSETQ. In DNA, the CDR3 is TGCGCCAGCAGCCCCTCGATTGGGGGGGATACGCAGTATTTT. This encodes CASSPSIGGDTQYF. The entire variable domain, with the rest obtained from reference TRBV5-1 and TRBJ2-3, is as follows: KAGVTQTPRYLIKTRGQQVTLSCSPISGHRSVSWYQQTPGQGLQFLFEYFSETQRNKGNFPGRFSGRQFSNSRSEMNVSTLELGDSALYLCASSPSIGGDTQYFGPGTRLTVL.

The V call is TRBV7-8, the J call TRBJ1-2; no clear D gene. The V and J ends lost 2 bases and 1 base respectively, with 17 bases between them. This CDR3 region has 17 residues. Germline assignment: CDR1 SGHVS and CDR2 FQNEAQ. DNA of the CDR3: TGTGCCAGCAGCTTACCCGTCCGGGCCGTGGGTAACTATGGCTACACCTTC. Encoded protein: CASSLPVRAVGNYGYTF.

This clone appeared once. This chain connects TRBV7-8 to TRBJ2-7; 8 positions agree with TRBD2. Germline values: CDR1 SGHVS, CDR2 FQNEAQ. The length of the CDR3 is 15 residues. V dropped 0 bases and J dropped 2; count of bases not matched to a gene: 3. In nucleotides, the CDR3 is TGTGCCAGCAGCTTAGCTGCGGGAGGCACCTACGAGCAGTACTTC. Amino acid sequence: CASSLAAGGTYEQYF. The variable domain in full, completed from reference TRBV7-8 and TRBJ2-7, reads GAGVSQSPRYKVAKRGQDVALRCDPISGHVSLFWYQQALGQGPEFLTYFQNEAQLDKSGLPSDRFFAERPEGSVSTLKIQRTQQEDSAVYLCASSLAAGGTYEQYFGPGTRLTVT.

CDR3 in DNA: TGTGCCAGCAGCTTCGGCACAGGTTCCTACAATGAGCAGTTCTTC. As protein: CASSFGTGSYNEQFF. The chain has TRBV5-5 and TRBJ2-1, with D possibly matching TRBD1 (5 bases). V dropped 2 bases and J dropped 1 base, with 10 bases sitting between them. CDR3 length: 15 residues. Germline assignment: CDR1 SGHKS and CDR2 YYEKEE (reference sequence).

This chain uses TRBV10-3 with TRBJ2-5; D not certain. In germline, CDR1 is ENHRY, CDR2 SYGVKD. This CDR3 spans 15 amino acids. Trimming took 3 bases from V and 2 from J, leaving 13 bases between them. The CDR3 DNA sequence: TGTGCCATCAGTGAAACCCGGGCAGGTCAAGAGACCCAGTACTTC. Residues: CAISETRAGQETQYF.

This clone is a singleton in its sample. V and J are TRBV2 and TRBJ2-4; perhaps TRBD2 as D (6 bases). V lost 2 bases, J lost 4 bases, and 9 bases lay in between. The CDR3 loop spans 14 amino acids. Germline V lookup: CDR1 SNHLY, CDR2 FYNNEI. This CDR3 is CASSERSGKNIQYF. The CDR3 DNA reads TGTGCCAGCAGTGAACGTAGCGGAAAAAACATTCAGTACTTC.

The rearrangement links TRBV6-6 to TRBJ2-3, with D possibly TRBD2 on 5 matching bases. The CDR3 has 15 residues. Trimming stripped 5 bases from V and 0 bases from J, with 12 bases between. Germline-derived CDR1 and CDR2 are MNHNY and SVGAGI (reference sequence). CDR3 amino acids: CASSLLTTSTDTQYF. The CDR3 DNA reads as TGTGCCAGCAGTCTGCTGACTACTAGCACAGATACGCAGTATTTT.

This clone occurred a few times. This rearrangement joins TRBV6-1 to TRBJ2-1; possibly TRBD2 for D (6 bases). The V gene's germline CDR1 is MNHNS and CDR2 SASEGT. The V and J ends lost 8 bases and 5 bases respectively, with 16 bases between them. The length of the CDR3 is 14 residues. In DNA, the CDR3 is TGTGCCAGCCTCGGATGGGGGACTCACAATGAGCAGTTCTTC. This encodes CASLGWGTHNEQFF.

Note on this clone: A far larger clone is one nucleotide away, so this likely arose from a read error. J is TRBJ2-7 and V is TRBV19; a weak D match, TRBD1 (5 bases). The length of the CDR3 is 14 residues. The V end lost 3 bases, the J end lost 3 bases, and 12 bases lay between the germline ends. CDR1 and CDR2 from the germline V gene are LNHDA and SQIVND (reference sequence). The CDR3 protein is CASSMGQIHYEQYF. The CDR3 DNA sequence: TGTGCCAGTAGTATGGGGCAGATCCACTACGAGCAGTACTTC.